Listed here are 27 T cell receptor beta chains from one sample, sequenced in a study of OX40 agonist ivuxolimab in advanced cancers. Clones were sequenced by immunoSEQ multiplex PCR, and TCRdb holds only the in-frame ones, with some missing. This sample has 70,000 to 95,000 clones, with approximately 86% found just once. This specimen was CD4+ or CD8+ T cells sorted from blood, taken in a trial of the OX40 agonist ivuxolimab. The receptors derive from an adult with an advanced solid tumor such as melanoma, head and neck, liver or kidney cancer.

V is TRBV7-2 and J is TRBJ1-2, with 9 bases that match TRBD1. This CDR3 region has 13 residues. Per the germline V gene, CDR1 is SGHTA and CDR2 is FQGNSA. The V and J ends lost 4 bases and 7 bases, in that order; junction bases with no gene match: 4. The CDR3 spells CASSSGQGFGYTF. CDR3 nucleotide sequence: TGTGCCAGCAGCTCGGGACAGGGTTTTGGCTACACCTTC.

This rearrangement joins TRBV7-9 to TRBJ2-2; D is uncertain. Germline CDR1 and CDR2: SEHNR and FQNEAQ (reference sequence). Trimming removed 5 bases from V and 6 bases from J, with 16 bases in between. The CDR3 runs to 15 residues. CDR3 region: CASSLLGPGSGELFF. The CDR3 DNA sequence: TGTGCCAGCAGCCTCTTAGGGCCAGGATCCGGGGAGCTGTTTTTT. The complete variable domain, with remaining parts taken from reference TRBV7-9 and TRBJ2-2, reads DTGVSQNPRHKITKRGQNVTFRCDPISEHNRLYWYRQTLGQGPEFLTYFQNEAQLEKSRLLSDRFSAERPKGSFSTLEIQRTEQGDSAMYLCASSLLGPGSGELFFGEGSRLTVL.

The chain carries TRBV6-5 and TRBJ2-5, with D perhaps assigned TRBD1 or TRBD2 (5 bases each). The CDR3 is 15 amino acids. The germline V gene encodes CDR1 MNHEY and CDR2 SVGAGI. Trimming stripped 0 bases from V and 5 bases from J, with 13 bases between. The CDR3 DNA reads as TGTGCCAGCAGTTACTCGAAGTCCAGGGAGGAGACCCAGTACTTC. It specifies CASSYSKSREETQYF.

This clone was found once. The CDR3 DNA reads as TGTGCCAGCAGCGCCACAGGTGGGACCCAGTACTTC. It yields the protein CASSATGGTQYF. The chain couples TRBV11-2 to TRBJ2-5; the D gene is possibly TRBD1 (5 bases). Germline CDR1 is SGHAT and CDR2 is FQNNGV. Trimming took 5 bases from V and 7 from J, leaving 11 bases between them. This CDR3 comprises 12 residues.

The rearrangement uses TRBV4-3 and TRBJ2-4, with a tentative D call TRBD1 (6 bases). Germline values: CDR1 LGHNA, CDR2 YSLEER. Trimming cost V 1 base and J 8 bases, with 15 bases left between them. The CDR3 loop spans 15 amino acids. CDR3 protein: CASSQGGNKGDIQYF. The CDR3 DNA reads as TGCGCCAGCAGCCAAGGGGGGAACAAGGGGGACATTCAGTACTTC.

The rearrangement uses TRBV7-9 and TRBJ2-5; TRBD2 agrees at 8 bases. The CDR3 has 17 amino acids. The V and J ends lost 5 bases and 7 bases, in that order; junction bases with no gene match: 18. Germline V gives CDR1 SEHNR, CDR2 FQNEAQ (reference sequence). The CDR3 is CASSPMAAGVRGGTQYF. CDR3 nucleotide sequence: TGTGCCAGCAGCCCGATGGCAGCGGGAGTCAGAGGGGGGACCCAGTACTTC.

The chain is built from TRBV27 and TRBJ2-2, with 7 nucleotides matching TRBD1. The germline V gene has CDR1 MNHEY and CDR2 SMNVEV (reference sequence). V dropped 7 bases and J dropped 3; count of bases not matched to a gene: 8. The CDR3 extends over 15 amino acids. CDR3 sequence: CASNQAGGYTGELFF. In DNA form, the CDR3 reads TGTGCCAGCAATCAAGCAGGGGGTTACACCGGGGAGCTGTTTTTT.

The rearrangement links TRBV30 to TRBJ2-3; 8 nucleotides agree with TRBD2. The CDR3 loop spans 13 amino acids. Germline V gives CDR1 GTSNPN, CDR2 SVGIG (reference sequence). Losses at the gene ends were 2 bases for V and 11 bases for J; bases not matched to a gene: 9. The CDR3 spells CAWSPGEAGGQYF. CDR3 coding DNA: TGTGCCTGGAGTCCCGGGGAGGCGGGAGGGCAGTATTTT.

This chain uses TRBV27 with TRBJ2-5; 10 nucleotides align to TRBD1. The J call may not be correct, given that the DNA end is closer to TRBJ2-7. The CDR3 spans 15 residues. From germline, CDR1 is MNHEY and CDR2 SMNVEV (reference sequence). The CDR3: CASSLMGTGVFEQYF. CDR3 nucleotide sequence: TGTGCCAGCAGTTTAATGGGGACAGGGGTTTTCGAGCAGTACTTC.

This chain connects TRBV5-4 to TRBJ2-2; 9 bases are a match to TRBD2. The germline V gene encodes CDR1 SGHNT and CDR2 YYREEE (reference sequence). With 10 bases clipped from V and 6 bases from J, the junction kept 13 bases outside the gene matches. CDR3 size: 15 residues. CDR3 DNA sequence: TGTGCCGGCTCTTCCGGGACTAGCATCCCCGGGGAGCTGTTTTTT. Its protein is CAGSSGTSIPGELFF.

J is TRBJ2-7 and V is TRBV28; D is ambiguous. The ends were cut back, 5 bases at V and 0 bases at J, with 17 bases in the middle. The CDR3 is made up of 16 amino acids. Per germline, CDR1 MDHEN and CDR2 SYDVKM. The CDR3 sequence is CASSTLRKKGSYEQYF. Here the CDR3 DNA reads TGTGCCAGCAGTACTTTACGGAAGAAAGGCTCCTACGAGCAGTACTTC.

The chain employs TRBV28 and TRBJ1-3; perhaps TRBD1 as D (5 bases). This CDR3 is 15 amino acids long. The germline V gene has CDR1 MDHEN and CDR2 SYDVKM. V was trimmed by 2 bases and J by 7 bases, leaving 15 bases between them. The CDR3 sequence: CASSLTAGGKNTIYF. The CDR3 coding sequence is TGTGCCAGCAGTTTAACCGCCGGGGGGAAGAACACCATATATTTT.

This chain links TRBV7-2 with TRBJ2-7, with no clear D. Germline values: CDR1 SGHTA, CDR2 FQGNSA. The CDR3 is made up of 14 amino acids. Trimming cost V 0 bases and J 0 bases, with 6 bases left between them. CDR3 sequence: CASSLAFSSYEQYF. CDR3 nucleotides: TGTGCCAGCAGCTTAGCTTTTAGCTCCTACGAGCAGTACTTC.

The genes are TRBV27 and TRBJ1-5; tentatively, D is TRBD1 (5 bases). The CDR3 is 17 residues long. The germline V and J ends were trimmed by 6 bases and 4 bases, with 22 bases remaining between them. CDR1 is MNHEY, CDR2 SMNVEV, per germline (reference sequence). The CDR3 spells CASSLKAGTVMNQPQHF. The CDR3, as DNA: TGTGCCAGCAGCCTAAAAGCCGGGACCGTCATGAATCAGCCCCAGCATTTT.

The chain links TRBV28 to TRBJ1-5; 11 nucleotides agree with TRBD1. The CDR3 is made up of 12 amino acids. Per germline, CDR1 MDHEN and CDR2 SYDVKM. V was pared by 11 bases and J by 4 bases, with 1 base of the junction left unmatched. The CDR3 loop is CAGQGANQPQHF. The CDR3, as DNA: TGTGCCGGACAGGGGGCTAATCAGCCCCAGCATTTT.

The genes are TRBV7-3 and TRBJ2-1; 8 bases match TRBD1. This CDR3 region has 15 residues. After removal of 2 bases from V and 8 bases from J, the junction contained 8 bases not matched to a gene. CDR1 and CDR2 from the germline V gene are SGHTA and FQGTGA. The CDR3 sequence: CASSLLAGGAYEQFF. The CDR3 DNA is TGTGCCAGCAGCTTACTGGCAGGGGGCGCCTATGAGCAGTTCTTC.

In this sample, this clone turned up once. The V gene is TRBV5-1, the J gene TRBJ2-4; 8 bases are a match to TRBD1. This CDR3 has 15 residues. V was clipped by 8 bases and J by 7 bases; unmatched bases: 14. Looked up from germline, CDR1 is SGHRS and CDR2 is YFSETQ. The CDR3 region is CASRAQGVPGNIQYF. The CDR3 region has the DNA TGCGCCAGTAGAGCACAGGGGGTCCCTGGGAACATTCAGTACTTC.

The chain carries TRBV30 and TRBJ2-5; weak D call: TRBD1 (6 bases). With 1 base removed from V and 4 bases from J, the gap between germline ends came to 10 bases. The length of the CDR3 is 13 residues. The germline CDR1 and CDR2 sequences are GTSNPN and SVGIG (reference sequence). The CDR3 sequence: CAWSGLGAETQYF. The DNA for the CDR3 is TGTGCCTGGAGTGGTCTGGGGGCAGAGACCCAGTACTTC. Combining the CDR3 with reference TRBV30 and TRBJ2-5 gives the whole variable domain SQTIHQWPATLVQPVGSPLSLECTVEGTSNPNLYWYRQAAGRGLQLLFYSVGIGQISSEVPQNLSASRPQDRQFILSSKKLLLSDSGFYLCAWSGLGAETQYFGPGTRLLVL.

The chain recombines TRBV9 with TRBJ1-5; D is ambiguous. V gave up 3 bases and J gave up 4 bases, with 8 bases separating them. The CDR3 loop spans 13 amino acids. Germline CDR1 is SGDLS and CDR2 is YYNGEE. The CDR3 sequence is CASSGWGNQPQHF. In DNA form, the CDR3 reads TGTGCCAGCAGCGGATGGGGTAATCAGCCCCAGCATTTT.

The chain carries TRBV14 and TRBJ2-3; 14 bases map to TRBD2. CDR3 length equals 18 residues. Unmatched junction bases numbered 12, after V lost 4 bases and J lost 6 bases. CDR1 SGHDN and CDR2 FVKESK come from the germline V gene. This CDR3 reads CASSPHGTSGSLWDTQYF. The CDR3 nucleotides are TGTGCCAGCAGCCCTCACGGGACTAGCGGGAGCCTCTGGGATACGCAGTATTTT. Drawing the rest from reference TRBV14 and TRBJ2-3, the complete variable domain is EAGVTQFPSHSVIEKGQTVTLRCDPISGHDNLYWYRRVMGKEIKFLLHFVKESKQDESGMPNNRFLAERTGGTYSTLKVQPAELEDSGVYFCASSPHGTSGSLWDTQYFGPGTRLTVL.

J is TRBJ2-6 and V is TRBV7-3; 10 nucleotides agree with TRBD1. The CDR3 covers 15 residues. Per germline, CDR1 SGHTA and CDR2 FQGTGA. Unmatched junction bases numbered 2, after V lost 5 bases and J lost 4 bases. In DNA form, the CDR3 reads TGTGCCAGCAGCCGACAGGGGGCAGGGGCCAACGTCCTGACTTTC. It encodes CASSRQGAGANVLTF.

The chain uses TRBV18 and TRBJ2-5; D might be TRBD1 or TRBD2, each matching 5 bases. V was pared by 6 bases and J by 1 base, with 12 bases between. From germline, CDR1 is KGHSH and CDR2 LQKENI. The length of the CDR3 is 14 residues. As DNA, the CDR3 is TGTGCCAGCTCTCCTGGGACGGGCCAAGAGACCCAGTACTTC. Its protein product is CASSPGTGQETQYF.

V usage is TRBV14 and J usage is TRBJ2-5; D possibly corresponds to TRBD2 (5 bases). Germline V gene lookup returns CDR1 SGHDN and CDR2 FVKESK. This CDR3 has 16 amino acids. The V end lost 1 base, the J end lost 4 bases, and 16 bases lay between the germline ends. The CDR3 here is CASSQVRTSGTETQYF. The CDR3 DNA sequence: TGTGCCAGCAGCCAAGTGAGAACCAGCGGCACAGAGACCCAGTACTTC.

This clone has a single count. This chain uses TRBV7-2 with TRBJ2-7; 12 nucleotides align to TRBD2. V was pared by 5 bases and J by 3 bases, with 5 bases of the junction left unmatched. The CDR3 is 15 residues long. The germline gives CDR1 SGHTA, CDR2 FQGNSA. The CDR3 DNA is TGTGCCAGCAGCCAGTGGACTAGCGGGAACTACGAGCAGTACTTC. Protein product: CASSQWTSGNYEQYF.

The genes are TRBV6-1 and TRBJ2-1; TRBD2 matches 13 bases. Trimming removed 6 bases from V and 16 bases from J; junction bases left unmatched: 6. The germline CDR1 and CDR2 sequences are MNHNS and SASEGT. The CDR3 totals 12 residues. The CDR3, as DNA: TGTGCCAGCAGCGATACTAGCGGGAGGGGATTCTTC. Its translation is CASSDTSGRGFF.

The chain joins TRBV28 to TRBJ2-3; TRBD2 might be the D (6 bases). V lost 5 bases, J lost 0 bases, and 12 bases lay in between. The CDR3 has 15 amino acids. Germline V lookup: CDR1 MDHEN, CDR2 SYDVKM. In DNA form, the CDR3 reads TGTGCCAGCAGTACACATAGCGGAAGCACAGATACGCAGTATTTT. This gives the protein CASSTHSGSTDTQYF.

In its sample, this clone was seen many times. The chain joins TRBV27 to TRBJ2-2; TRBD2 is a possible D gene (7 bases). With 5 bases removed from V and 6 bases from J, the gap between germline ends came to 13 bases. The CDR3 extends over 14 amino acids. CDR1 and CDR2 from the germline V gene are MNHEY and SMNVEV (reference sequence). CDR3 sequence: CASSVRGRAGELFF. CDR3 sequence (DNA): TGTGCCAGCAGTGTTAGGGGGAGGGCCGGGGAGCTGTTTTTT.